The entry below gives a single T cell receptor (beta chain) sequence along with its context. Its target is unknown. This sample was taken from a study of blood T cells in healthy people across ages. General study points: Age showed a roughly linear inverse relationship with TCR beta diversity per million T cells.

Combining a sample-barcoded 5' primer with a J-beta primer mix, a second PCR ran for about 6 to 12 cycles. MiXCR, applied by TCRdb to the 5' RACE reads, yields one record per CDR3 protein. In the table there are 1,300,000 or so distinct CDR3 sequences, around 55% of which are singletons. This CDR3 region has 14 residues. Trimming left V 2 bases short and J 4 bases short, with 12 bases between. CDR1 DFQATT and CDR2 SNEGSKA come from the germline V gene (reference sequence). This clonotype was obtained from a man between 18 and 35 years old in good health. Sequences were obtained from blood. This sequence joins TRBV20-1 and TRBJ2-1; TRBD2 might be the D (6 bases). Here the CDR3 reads CSARMRLVYNEQFF. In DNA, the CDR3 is TGCAGTGCTAGAATGCGACTAGTTTACAATGAGCAGTTCTTC.